This T cell receptor (beta chain) comes out of a study of somatic mutations in cytotoxic T cells in rheumatoid arthritis. Study-level results: No significant CD8+ T-cell clonality difference was found between rheumatoid arthritis patients and age-matched controls. Of the expanded CD8+ clones, the antigen targets were not known. Rheumatoid arthritis patients, but not healthy controls, exhibited increasing CD8+ clonality with age.

Using immunoSEQ multiplex PCR, the repertoire was profiled, and TCRdb retains in-frame clones only, with some absent. The top ten clones hold approximately 35% of a sample with 5,500 to 8,500 clones, approximately 77% of them seen once. The ends lost 4 bases at V and 2 bases at J; junction bases unmatched: 9. Germline lookup yields CDR1 SGDLS and CDR2 YYNGEE. This CDR3 has 16 residues. Worth noting for this clone: Its antigen remains unknown.

Specimen: CD8+ T cells sorted from blood. J is TRBJ2-7 and V is TRBV9; 10 bases line up with TRBD1. This clonotype originated in a woman aged 60-70 years in good health. DNA of the CDR3: TGTGCCAGCAGCAATGGACAGGGGGTTCGGGCCTACGAGCAGTACTTC. Amino acid sequence: CASSNGQGVRAYEQYF.